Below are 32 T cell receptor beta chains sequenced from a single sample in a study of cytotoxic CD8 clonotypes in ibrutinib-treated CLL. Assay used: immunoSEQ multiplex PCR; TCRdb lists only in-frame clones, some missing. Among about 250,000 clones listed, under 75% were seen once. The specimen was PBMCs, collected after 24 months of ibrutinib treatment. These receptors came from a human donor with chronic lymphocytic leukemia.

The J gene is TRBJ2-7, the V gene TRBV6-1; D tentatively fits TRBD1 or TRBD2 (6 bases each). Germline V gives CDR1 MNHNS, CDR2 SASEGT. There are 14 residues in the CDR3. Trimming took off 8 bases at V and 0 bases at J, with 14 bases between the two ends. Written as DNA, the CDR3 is TGTGCCAGCCGCCGGGGGCCGAGCTCCTACGAGCAGTACTTC. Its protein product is CASRRGPSSYEQYF.

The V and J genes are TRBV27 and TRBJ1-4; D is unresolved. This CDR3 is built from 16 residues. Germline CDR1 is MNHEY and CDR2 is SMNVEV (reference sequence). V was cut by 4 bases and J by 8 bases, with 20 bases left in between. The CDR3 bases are TGTGCCAGCAGTTCCACCCCCCGGGGAGTCGAGGAAAAACTGTTTTTT. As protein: CASSSTPRGVEEKLFF.

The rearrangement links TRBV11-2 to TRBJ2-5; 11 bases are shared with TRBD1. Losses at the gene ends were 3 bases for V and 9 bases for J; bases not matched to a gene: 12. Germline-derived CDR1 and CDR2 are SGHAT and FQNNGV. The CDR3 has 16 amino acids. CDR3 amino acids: CASSLDRGPTSGPQYF. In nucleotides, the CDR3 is TGTGCCAGCAGCTTGGACAGGGGGCCCACCTCCGGCCCCCAGTACTTC.

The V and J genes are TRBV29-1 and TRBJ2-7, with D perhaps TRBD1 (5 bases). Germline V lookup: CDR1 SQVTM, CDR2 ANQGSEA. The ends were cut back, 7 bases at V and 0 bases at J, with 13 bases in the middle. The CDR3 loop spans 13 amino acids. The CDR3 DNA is TGCAGCGCCCAGACAGTGAGCTCCTACGAGCAGTACTTC. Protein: CSAQTVSSYEQYF.

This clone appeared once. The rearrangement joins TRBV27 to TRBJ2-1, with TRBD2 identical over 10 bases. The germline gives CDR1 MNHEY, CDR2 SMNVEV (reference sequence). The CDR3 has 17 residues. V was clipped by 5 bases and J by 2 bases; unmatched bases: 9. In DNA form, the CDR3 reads TGTGCCAGCAGTCCCGCCTTAGGACTAGCGGCCTACAATGAGCAGTTCTTC. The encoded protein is CASSPALGLAAYNEQFF.

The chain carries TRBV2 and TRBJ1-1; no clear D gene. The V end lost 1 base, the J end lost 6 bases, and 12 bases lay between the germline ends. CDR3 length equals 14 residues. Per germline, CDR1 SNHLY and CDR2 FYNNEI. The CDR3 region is CASSEGHVISEAFF. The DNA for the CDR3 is TGTGCCAGCAGTGAAGGTCACGTTATCTCTGAAGCTTTCTTT.

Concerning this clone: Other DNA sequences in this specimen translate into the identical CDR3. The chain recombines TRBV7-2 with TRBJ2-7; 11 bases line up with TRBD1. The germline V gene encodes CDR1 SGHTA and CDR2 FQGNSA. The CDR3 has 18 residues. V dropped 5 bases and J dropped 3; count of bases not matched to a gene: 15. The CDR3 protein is CASSRWAPGQGADYEQYF. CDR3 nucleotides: TGTGCCAGCAGCCGATGGGCCCCAGGACAGGGGGCAGACTACGAGCAGTACTTC. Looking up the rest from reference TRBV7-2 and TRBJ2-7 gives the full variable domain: GAGVSQSPSNKVTEKGKDVELRCDPISGHTALYWYRQSLGQGLEFLIYFQGNSAPDKSGLPSDRFSAERTGGSVSTLTIQRTQQEDSAVYLCASSRWAPGQGADYEQYFGPGTRLTVT.

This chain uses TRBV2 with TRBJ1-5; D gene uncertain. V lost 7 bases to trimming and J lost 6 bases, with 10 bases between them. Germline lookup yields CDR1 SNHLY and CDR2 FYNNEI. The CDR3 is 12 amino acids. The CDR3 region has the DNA TGTGCCAGCACCGGAGGGTCTCAGCCCCAGCATTTT. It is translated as CASTGGSQPQHF.

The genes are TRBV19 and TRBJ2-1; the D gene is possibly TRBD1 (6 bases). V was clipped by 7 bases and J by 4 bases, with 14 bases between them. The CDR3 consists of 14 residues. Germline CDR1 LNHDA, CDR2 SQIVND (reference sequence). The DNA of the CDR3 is TGTGCCAGTACCACCTTGCAGGGGTACAATGAGCAGTTCTTC. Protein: CASTTLQGYNEQFF.

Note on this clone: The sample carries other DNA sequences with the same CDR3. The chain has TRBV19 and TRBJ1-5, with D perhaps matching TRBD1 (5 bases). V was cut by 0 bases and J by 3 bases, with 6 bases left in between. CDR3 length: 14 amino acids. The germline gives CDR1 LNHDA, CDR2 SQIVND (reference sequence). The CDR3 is CASSIEGTNQPQHF. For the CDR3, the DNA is TGTGCCAGTAGTATAGAGGGGACCAATCAGCCCCAGCATTTT.

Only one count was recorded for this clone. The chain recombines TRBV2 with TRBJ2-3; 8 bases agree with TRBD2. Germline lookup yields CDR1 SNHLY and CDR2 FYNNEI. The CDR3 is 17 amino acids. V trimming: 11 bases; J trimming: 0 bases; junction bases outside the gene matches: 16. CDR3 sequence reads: CAGSSGSLGGSTDTQYF. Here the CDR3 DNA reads TGTGCCGGGAGCAGCGGGAGTTTAGGGGGTAGCACAGATACGCAGTATTTT.

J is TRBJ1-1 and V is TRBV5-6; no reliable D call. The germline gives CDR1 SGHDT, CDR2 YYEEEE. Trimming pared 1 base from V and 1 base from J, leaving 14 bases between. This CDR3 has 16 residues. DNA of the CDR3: TGTGCCAGCAGCTTGATTACTCGACGTACGAACACTGAAGCTTTCTTT. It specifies CASSLITRRTNTEAFF. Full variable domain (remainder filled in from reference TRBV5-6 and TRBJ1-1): DAGVTQSPTHLIKTRGQQVTLRCSPKSGHDTVSWYQQALGQGPQFIFQYYEEEERQRGNFPDRFSGHQFPNYSSELNVNALLLGDSALYLCASSLITRRTNTEAFFGQGTRLTVV.

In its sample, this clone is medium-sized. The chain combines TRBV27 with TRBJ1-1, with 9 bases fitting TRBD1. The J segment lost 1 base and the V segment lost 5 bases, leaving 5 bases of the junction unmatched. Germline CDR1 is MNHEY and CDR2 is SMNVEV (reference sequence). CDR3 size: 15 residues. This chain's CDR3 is CASSPSQGANTEAFF. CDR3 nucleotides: TGTGCCAGCAGTCCGTCACAGGGGGCGAACACTGAAGCTTTCTTT.

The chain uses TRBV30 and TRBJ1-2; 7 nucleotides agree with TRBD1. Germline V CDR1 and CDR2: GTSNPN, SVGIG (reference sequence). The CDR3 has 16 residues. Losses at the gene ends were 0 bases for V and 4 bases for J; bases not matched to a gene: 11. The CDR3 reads CAWSVTKGGSGYGYTF. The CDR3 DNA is TGTGCCTGGAGTGTAACGAAAGGGGGCTCCGGCTATGGCTACACCTTC.

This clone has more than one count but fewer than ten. The DNA of the CDR3 is TGCGCCAGCAGCCAAGAAAGGAGCGCAACAGGGGGAGAGACCCAGTACTTC. This codes for CASSQERSATGGETQYF. The rearrangement links TRBV4-3 to TRBJ2-5; 8 bases are shared with TRBD1. The germline CDR1 and CDR2 sequences are LGHNA and YSLEER. Trimming took 0 bases from V and 4 from J; bases not matched to a gene: 10. This CDR3 has 17 amino acids.

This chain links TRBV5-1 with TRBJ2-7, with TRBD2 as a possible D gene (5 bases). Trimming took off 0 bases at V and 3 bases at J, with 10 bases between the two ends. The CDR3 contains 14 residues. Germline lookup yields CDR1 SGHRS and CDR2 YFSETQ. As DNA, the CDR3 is TGCGCCAGCAGCTTGGGGGAGAATCACTACGAGCAGTACTTC. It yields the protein CASSLGENHYEQYF. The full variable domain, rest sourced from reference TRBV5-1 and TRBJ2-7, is KAGVTQTPRYLIKTRGQQVTLSCSPISGHRSVSWYQQTPGQGLQFLFEYFSETQRNKGNFPGRFSGRQFSNSRSEMNVSTLELGDSALYLCASSLGENHYEQYFGPGTRLTVT.

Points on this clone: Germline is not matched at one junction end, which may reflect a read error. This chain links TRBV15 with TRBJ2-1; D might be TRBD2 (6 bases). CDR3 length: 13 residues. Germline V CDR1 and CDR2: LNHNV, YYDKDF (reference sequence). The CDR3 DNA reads TGTGCCACCAGCAGAGATCGCGGGGACTTCCCGGTCTTC. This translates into CATSRDRGDFPVF. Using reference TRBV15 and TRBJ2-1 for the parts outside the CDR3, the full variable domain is DAMVIQNPRYQVTQFGKPVTLSCSQTLNHNVMYWYQQKSSQAPKLLFHYYDKDFNNEADTPDNFQSRRPNTSFCFLDIRSPGLGDTAMYLCATSRDRGDFPVFGPGTRLTVL.

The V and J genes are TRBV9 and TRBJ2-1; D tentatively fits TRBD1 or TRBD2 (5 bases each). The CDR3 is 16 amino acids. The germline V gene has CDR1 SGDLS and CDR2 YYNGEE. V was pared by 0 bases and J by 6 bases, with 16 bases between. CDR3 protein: CASSVERGPVPNEQFF. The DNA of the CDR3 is TGTGCCAGCAGCGTAGAAAGGGGACCCGTCCCCAATGAGCAGTTCTTC.

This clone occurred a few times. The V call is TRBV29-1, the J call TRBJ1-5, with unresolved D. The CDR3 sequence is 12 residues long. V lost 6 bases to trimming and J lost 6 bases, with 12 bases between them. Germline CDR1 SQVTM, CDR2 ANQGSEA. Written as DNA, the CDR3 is TGCAGCGTGAGGGTTTCTGGTCAGCCCCAGCATTTT. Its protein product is CSVRVSGQPQHF.

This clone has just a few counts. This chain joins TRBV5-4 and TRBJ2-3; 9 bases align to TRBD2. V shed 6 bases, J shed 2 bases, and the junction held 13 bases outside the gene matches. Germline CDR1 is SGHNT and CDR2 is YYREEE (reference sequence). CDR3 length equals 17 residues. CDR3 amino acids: CASTQRLAGVTTDTQYF. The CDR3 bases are TGTGCCAGCACCCAACGATTAGCGGGAGTCACCACAGATACGCAGTATTTT. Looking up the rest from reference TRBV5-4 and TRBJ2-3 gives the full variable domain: ETGVTQSPTHLIKTRGQQVTLRCSSQSGHNTVSWYQQALGQGPQFIFQYYREEENGRGNFPPRFSGLQFPNYSSELNVNALELDDSALYLCASTQRLAGVTTDTQYFGPGTRLTVL.

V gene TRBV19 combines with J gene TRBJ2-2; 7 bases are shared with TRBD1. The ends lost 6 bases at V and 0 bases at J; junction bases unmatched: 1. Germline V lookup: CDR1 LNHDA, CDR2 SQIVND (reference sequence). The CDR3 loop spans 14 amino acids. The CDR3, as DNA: TGTGCCAGTAGGGGGACAGCGAACACCGGGGAGCTGTTTTTT. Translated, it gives CASRGTANTGELFF.

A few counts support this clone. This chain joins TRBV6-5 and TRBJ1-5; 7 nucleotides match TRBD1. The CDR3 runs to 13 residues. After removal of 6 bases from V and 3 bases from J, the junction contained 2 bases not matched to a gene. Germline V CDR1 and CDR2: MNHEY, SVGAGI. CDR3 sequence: CASSDRANQPQHF. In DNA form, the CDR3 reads TGTGCCAGCAGCGACAGGGCCAATCAGCCCCAGCATTTT.

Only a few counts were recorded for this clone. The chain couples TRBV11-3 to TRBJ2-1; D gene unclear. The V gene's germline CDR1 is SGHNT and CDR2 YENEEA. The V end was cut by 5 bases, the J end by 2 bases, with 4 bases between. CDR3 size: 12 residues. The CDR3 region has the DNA TGTGCCAGCAGCGCTCCCTACAATGAGCAGTTCTTC. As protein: CASSAPYNEQFF.

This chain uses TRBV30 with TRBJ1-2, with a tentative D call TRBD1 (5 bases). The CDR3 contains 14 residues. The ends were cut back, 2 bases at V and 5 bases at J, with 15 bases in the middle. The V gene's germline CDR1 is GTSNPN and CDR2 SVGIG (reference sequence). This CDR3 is CAWSPARQTYGYTF. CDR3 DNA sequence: TGTGCCTGGAGTCCCGCCCGACAGACGTATGGCTACACCTTC.

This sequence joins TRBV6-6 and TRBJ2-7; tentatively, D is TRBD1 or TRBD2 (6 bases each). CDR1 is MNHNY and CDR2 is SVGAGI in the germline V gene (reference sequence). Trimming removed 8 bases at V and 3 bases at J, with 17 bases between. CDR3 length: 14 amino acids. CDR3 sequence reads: CASYKGGSSYEQYF. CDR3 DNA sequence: TGTGCCAGCTATAAAGGGGGGAGTAGCTACGAGCAGTACTTC.

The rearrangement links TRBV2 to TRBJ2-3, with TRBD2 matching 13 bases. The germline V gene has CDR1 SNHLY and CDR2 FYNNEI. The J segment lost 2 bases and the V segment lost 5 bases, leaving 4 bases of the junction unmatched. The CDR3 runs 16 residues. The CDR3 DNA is TGTGCCAGCAGTAGGGGACTAGCGGGACCCACAGATACGCAGTATTTT. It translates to CASSRGLAGPTDTQYF.

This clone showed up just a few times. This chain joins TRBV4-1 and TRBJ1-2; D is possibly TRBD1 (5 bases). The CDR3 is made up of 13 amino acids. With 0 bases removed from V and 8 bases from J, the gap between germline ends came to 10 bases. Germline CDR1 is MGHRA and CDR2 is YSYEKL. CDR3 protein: CASSQDRVGGYTF. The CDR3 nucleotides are TGCGCCAGCAGCCAAGACAGGGTTGGCGGCTACACCTTC.

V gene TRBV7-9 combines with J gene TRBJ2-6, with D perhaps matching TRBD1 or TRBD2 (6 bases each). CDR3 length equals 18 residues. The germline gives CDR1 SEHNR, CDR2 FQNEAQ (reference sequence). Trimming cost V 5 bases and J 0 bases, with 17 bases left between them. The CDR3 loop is CASSEGRGLGSGANVLTF. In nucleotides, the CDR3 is TGTGCCAGCAGCGAAGGACGGGGGCTGGGCTCTGGGGCCAACGTCCTGACTTTC.

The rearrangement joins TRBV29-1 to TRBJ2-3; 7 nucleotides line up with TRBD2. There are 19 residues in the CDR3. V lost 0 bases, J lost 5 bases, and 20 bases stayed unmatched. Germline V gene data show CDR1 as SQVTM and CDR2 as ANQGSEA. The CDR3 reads CSVEDFGLVAAGVLDTQYF. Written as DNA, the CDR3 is TGCAGCGTTGAAGACTTCGGACTAGTTGCCGCTGGGGTGCTAGATACGCAGTATTTT.

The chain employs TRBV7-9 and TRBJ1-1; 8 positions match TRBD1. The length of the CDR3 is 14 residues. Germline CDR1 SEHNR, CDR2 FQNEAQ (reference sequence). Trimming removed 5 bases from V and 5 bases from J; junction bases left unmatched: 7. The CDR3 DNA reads TGTGCCAGCAGCCTGGACAGGGTGGAAACTGAAGCTTTCTTT. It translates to CASSLDRVETEAFF.

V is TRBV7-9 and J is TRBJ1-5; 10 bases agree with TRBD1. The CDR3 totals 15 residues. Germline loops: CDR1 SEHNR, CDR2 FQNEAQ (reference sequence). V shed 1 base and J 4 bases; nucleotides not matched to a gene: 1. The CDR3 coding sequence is TGTGCCAGCAGCTTAGTGGACAGGGGGAATCAGCCCCAGCATTTT. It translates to CASSLVDRGNQPQHF. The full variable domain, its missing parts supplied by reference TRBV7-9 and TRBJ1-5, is DTGVSQNPRHKITKRGQNVTFRCDPISEHNRLYWYRQTLGQGPEFLTYFQNEAQLEKSRLLSDRFSAERPKGSFSTLEIQRTEQGDSAMYLCASSLVDRGNQPQHFGDGTRLSIL.

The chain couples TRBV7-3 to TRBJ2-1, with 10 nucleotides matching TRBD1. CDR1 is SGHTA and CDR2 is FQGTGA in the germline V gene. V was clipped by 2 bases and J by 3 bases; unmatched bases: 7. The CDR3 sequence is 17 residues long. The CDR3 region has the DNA TGTGCCAGCAGCTTAGGGACCGGACAGGGGGTCTACAATGAGCAGTTCTTC. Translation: CASSLGTGQGVYNEQFF. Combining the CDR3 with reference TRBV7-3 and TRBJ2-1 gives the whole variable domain GAGVSQTPSNKVTEKGKYVELRCDPISGHTALYWYRQSLGQGPEFLIYFQGTGAADDSGLPNDRFFAVRPEGSVSTLKIQRTERGDSAVYLCASSLGTGQGVYNEQFFGPGTRLTVL.